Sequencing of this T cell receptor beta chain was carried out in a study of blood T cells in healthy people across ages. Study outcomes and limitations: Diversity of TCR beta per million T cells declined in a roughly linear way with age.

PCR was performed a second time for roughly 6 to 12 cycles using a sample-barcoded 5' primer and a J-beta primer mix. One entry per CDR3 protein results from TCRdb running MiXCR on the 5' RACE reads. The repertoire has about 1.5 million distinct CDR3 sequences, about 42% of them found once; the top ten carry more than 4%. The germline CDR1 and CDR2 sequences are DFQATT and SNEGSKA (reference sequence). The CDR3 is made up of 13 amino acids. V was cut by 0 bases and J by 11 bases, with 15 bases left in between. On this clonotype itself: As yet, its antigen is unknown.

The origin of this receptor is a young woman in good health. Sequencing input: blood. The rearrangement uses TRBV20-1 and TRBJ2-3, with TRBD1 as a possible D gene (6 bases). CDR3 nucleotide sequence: TGCAGTGCTAGAGATTGGGGGCCGGGCGGGCAGTATTTT. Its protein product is CSARDWGPGGQYF.